The 7 T cell receptor beta chains given below trace back to one sample, sequenced in a study of blood T cell repertoires in COVID-19 (TCRdb year 2020). Receptor libraries were prepared by the immunoSEQ multiplex PCR assay. The clones in this table, taken by TCRdb from immuneACCESS, are in-frame only. Not every clone is retained; where verified, under half of the shortfall comes from an unresolved V gene, and the cause of the rest is unknown. Here the sample has 40,000 to 50,000 clones; about 88% occur a single time. Of the sample, about 5% is held by the ten largest clones. The specimen sequenced was peripheral blood. All receptors derive from a man between 40 and 49 years old with active COVID-19.

V and J are TRBV6-5 and TRBJ2-1; the match to TRBD2 covers 11 bases. Losses at the gene ends were 6 bases for V and 4 bases for J; bases not matched to a gene: 5. CDR1 is MNHEY, CDR2 SVGAGI, per germline. The CDR3 has 15 amino acids. The CDR3 nucleotides read TGTGCCAGCAGAATAGCGGGAGGGTCTTACAATGAGCAGTTCTTC. It specifies CASRIAGGSYNEQFF.

CDR3: CASSYVRGRNEQFF. The CDR3 DNA reads TGCGCCAGCAGCTACGTCAGGGGGCGCAATGAGCAGTTCTTC. V and J are TRBV5-1 and TRBJ2-1; 8 bases map to TRBD1. CDR1 is SGHRS, CDR2 YFSETQ, per germline. The CDR3 runs 14 residues. V lost 3 bases, J lost 6 bases, and 5 bases stayed unmatched.

The chain links TRBV7-8 to TRBJ2-1; 12 bases fit TRBD2. Germline V CDR1 and CDR2: SGHVS, FQNEAQ. V gave up 0 bases and J gave up 4 bases; unmatched junction bases: 7. This CDR3 region has 18 residues. CDR3 bases: TGTGCCAGCAGCTTAGCTAGACTAGCGGGAGTCTCTTACAATGAGCAGTTCTTC. This translates into CASSLARLAGVSYNEQFF.

The gene calls are TRBV5-1 and TRBJ1-2, with D tentatively TRBD1 (5 bases). The V gene's germline CDR1 is SGHRS and CDR2 YFSETQ. V lost 1 base and J lost 8, with 15 bases in between. This CDR3 contains 14 residues. The CDR3 loop reads CASSLLVDRTGYTF. CDR3 DNA: TGCGCCAGCAGCTTGTTAGTCGACAGAACAGGCTACACCTTC.

The chain joins TRBV18 to TRBJ2-1, with 11 bases lining up with TRBD2. The germline gives CDR1 KGHSH, CDR2 LQKENI. V dropped 10 bases and J dropped 7; count of bases not matched to a gene: 12. The CDR3 extends over 15 amino acids. This CDR3 is CATMVTSGSGNEQFF. In DNA form, the CDR3 reads TGTGCCACCATGGTTACTAGCGGGAGCGGTAATGAGCAGTTCTTC.

The genes are TRBV5-4 and TRBJ2-7; possibly TRBD2 for D (6 bases). Germline V gives CDR1 SGHNT, CDR2 YYREEE (reference sequence). The ends were cut back, 4 bases at V and 2 bases at J, with 16 bases in the middle. The CDR3 length is 15 residues. CDR3 residues: CASSPGGGLTYEQYF. CDR3 coding DNA: TGTGCCAGCAGCCCTGGGGGAGGATTAACCTACGAGCAGTACTTC.

This chain joins TRBV5-1 and TRBJ2-1; 10 positions match TRBD2. V lost 2 bases, J lost 3 bases, and 2 bases stayed unmatched. CDR3 size: 15 residues. Per the germline V gene, CDR1 is SGHRS and CDR2 is YFSETQ. This CDR3 is CASSFTSGVYNEQFF. The DNA of the CDR3 is TGCGCCAGCAGCTTCACTAGCGGGGTCTACAATGAGCAGTTCTTC.